A selection of T cell receptor beta chains follows, all from one sample in a study of shared clonotypes between healthy human individuals. Clones were sequenced by immunoSEQ multiplex PCR, and TCRdb holds only the in-frame ones, with some missing. The sample shows 2,500,000 or so clones, roughly 93% of them seen only once. The sample consisted of naive CD4+ T cells from PBMCs. The origin of the receptors is a man aged 18 to 30 in good health. Some clones in this sample may be carry-over from other donors' samples. Each CDR3 is given with its conserved first and last residue. A D gene is named only where the DNA matches it firmly. The size field is filled for only some rows; it gives once, few, many or a size class.

TRBV7-8	few	TRBD1	TRBJ2-3	CASSLVLGGGTDTQYF	TGTGCCAGCAGCTTAGTTTTAGGGGGCGGGACAGATACGCAGTATTTT
TRBV5-1	NA	TRBD1	TRBJ2-5	CASSSFNRGPETQYF	TGCGCCAGCAGCTCTTTTAACAGGGGGCCGGAGACCCAGTACTTC
TRBV27	NA	TRBD1	TRBJ1-1	CASLPRQGIRLNTEAFF	TGTGCCAGCCTCCCCCGACAGGGCATAAGATTGAACACTGAAGCTTTCTTT
TRBV19	NA	NA	TRBJ1-5	CASIGGGNQPQHF	TGTGCCAGTATTGGAGGGGGAAATCAGCCCCAGCATTTT
TRBV25-1	NA	NA	TRBJ2-3	CASNTAGSDTQYF	TGTGCCAGCAATACAGCAGGGTCAGATACGCAGTATTTT
TRBV5-1	NA	NA	TRBJ2-1	CASSLSRVNEQFF	TGCGCCAGCAGCTTGAGCAGGGTCAATGAGCAGTTCTTC
TRBV28	once	NA	TRBJ1-2	CASSQDTSNYGYTF	TGTGCCAGCAGTCAGGACACTTCTAACTATGGCTACACCTTC
TRBV10-1	NA	NA	TRBJ1-1	CASSAPVTVNTEAFF	TGCGCCAGCAGCGCCCCAGTGACAGTGAACACTGAAGCTTTCTTT
TRBV7-9	NA	NA	TRBJ1-1	CASSLRDGGATEAFF	TGTGCCAGCAGCCTACGGGACGGAGGGGCCACTGAAGCTTTCTTT
TRBV28	NA	NA	TRBJ1-4	CASNSGHEKLFF	TGTGCCAGCAACTCGGGCCACGAAAAACTGTTTTTT
TRBV16	NA	NA	TRBJ2-7	CASSQVVLLGHEQYF	TGTGCCAGCAGCCAAGTCGTGTTGCTGGGACACGAGCAGTACTTC
TRBV10-3	NA	NA	TRBJ2-1	CAISELMGPNEQFF	TGTGCCATCAGTGAGTTGATGGGGCCTAATGAGCAGTTCTTC
TRBV27	NA	NA	TRBJ2-7	CASSLSSRGRGEQYF	TGTGCCAGCAGTTTATCGAGTAGGGGGAGGGGCGAGCAGTACTTC
TRBV9	NA	TRBD1	TRBJ2-3	CASSVWTGAEGDTQYF	TGTGCCAGCAGCGTATGGACAGGGGCTGAAGGAGATACGCAGTATTTT
TRBV27	NA	NA	TRBJ1-1	CASRDFGTEAFF	TGTGCCAGCAGGGATTTCGGGACTGAAGCTTTCTTT
TRBV30	NA	NA	TRBJ1-1	CAWGLRNTEAFF	TGTGCCTGGGGTTTGCGGAACACTGAAGCTTTCTTT